This T cell receptor beta chain was observed in a study of shared clonotypes between healthy human individuals. Broader study findings: Compared with memory subsets, naive subsets generally had larger estimated richness.

Of note for this clone: What it binds is unknown.

Sequenced by immunoSEQ multiplex PCR; TCRdb stores in-frame clones only, minus some. The sample includes approximately 700,000 clones, around three quarters seen only once; the top ten take roughly 2%. This clonotype originated in a woman in her 30s in good health. Sequenced material: memory CD4+ T cells sorted from blood. Noted subset: CD45RA-negative fraction.

The CDR3 nucleotides are TGTGCCAGTAAGAAGGGGGCGGAGGAAAAACTGTTTTTT. As protein: CASKKGAEEKLFF. The chain couples TRBV19 to TRBJ1-4; 7 bases fit TRBD1. Trimming removed 7 bases from V and 8 bases from J; junction bases left unmatched: 7. The length of the CDR3 is 13 residues. Germline V gives CDR1 LNHDA, CDR2 SQIVND (reference sequence).